This is a list of T cell receptor beta chains from one sample in a study of T cell changes during pregnancy in multiple sclerosis. Sequencing was performed with immunoSEQ multiplex PCR; in TCRdb, only in-frame clones are kept and a portion is missing. This table holds 55,000 to 70,000 clones, nearly 90% found once. Here the sequenced sample was peripheral blood, taken in the first trimester of pregnancy. The receptor source for this set is a female donor with multiple sclerosis, enrolled in a pregnancy study. Each CDR3 is given with its conserved first and last residue. A D gene is named only where the DNA matches it firmly. The size of a clone is reported for some rows only, either as once, few or many, or as a class for expanded clones.

cdr3_nt: TGTGCCAGCAGTATAGCGGGGGGGCGAGAGCAGTACTTC; cdr3_aa: CASSIAGGREQYF; clone_size: -; v_call: TRBV27; j_call: TRBJ2-7; d_call: TRBD2
cdr3_nt: TGTGCCAGTAGTATTGGAGGGCAAGGGGTGAACACTGAAGCTTTCTTT; cdr3_aa: CASSIGGQGVNTEAFF; clone_size: -; v_call: TRBV19; j_call: TRBJ1-1; d_call: -
cdr3_nt: TGTGCCAGCAGCTTAAATCAGGACACTGAAGCTTTCTTT; cdr3_aa: CASSLNQDTEAFF; clone_size: -; v_call: TRBV7-9; j_call: TRBJ1-1; d_call: -
cdr3_nt: TGTGCCAGTAGCCCGACAGGGGAAGCCTCGGAGCTGTTTTTT; cdr3_aa: CASSPTGEASELFF; clone_size: -; v_call: TRBV19; j_call: TRBJ2-2; d_call: TRBD1
cdr3_nt: TGTGCCAGCAGCGTAGCCGGAGATAATGGAAACACCATATATTTT; cdr3_aa: CASSVAGDNGNTIYF; clone_size: once; v_call: TRBV9; j_call: TRBJ1-3; d_call: -
cdr3_nt: TGTGCCAGCAGTGAACCCCCTGGGAGTCAGCCCCAGCATTTT; cdr3_aa: CASSEPPGSQPQHF; clone_size: -; v_call: TRBV2; j_call: TRBJ1-5; d_call: -
cdr3_nt: TGTGCCATCAGCGGGTCTATGAGGGTGGAGACCCAGTACTTC; cdr3_aa: CAISGSMRVETQYF; clone_size: -; v_call: TRBV10-3; j_call: TRBJ2-5; d_call: -
cdr3_nt: TGTGCCAGCAGCTTTCTTACGAGGACAGGGGGAAACATTCAGTACTTC; cdr3_aa: CASSFLTRTGGNIQYF; clone_size: -; v_call: TRBV7-9; j_call: TRBJ2-4; d_call: TRBD1
cdr3_nt: TGTGCCACCAGCAGAGATAGGGGCAGGGCCCCCAAAAGTGGACCCGATGAGCAGTTCTTC; cdr3_aa: CATSRDRGRAPKSGPDEQFF; clone_size: -; v_call: TRBV15; j_call: TRBJ2-1; d_call: -
cdr3_nt: TGTGCCAGCTTACCAATCAGACAGGGCGGAGACCTTGGGGAGCTGTTTTTT; cdr3_aa: CASLPIRQGGDLGELFF; clone_size: -; v_call: TRBV5-8; j_call: TRBJ2-2; d_call: TRBD1
cdr3_nt: TGTGCCTGGAGCACCGGACTAGCGGGAGTCCAAGAGACCCAGTACTTC; cdr3_aa: CAWSTGLAGVQETQYF; clone_size: -; v_call: TRBV30; j_call: TRBJ2-5; d_call: TRBD2
cdr3_nt: TGCGCCAGCAGCCCGGGTCCTAACACCGGGGAGCTGTTTTTT; cdr3_aa: CASSPGPNTGELFF; clone_size: -; v_call: TRBV5-1; j_call: TRBJ2-2; d_call: -
cdr3_nt: TGTGCCAGTAGTATAGTCAGGGTCGGGGGACAGCCCCAGCATTTT; cdr3_aa: CASSIVRVGGQPQHF; clone_size: -; v_call: TRBV19; j_call: TRBJ1-5; d_call: -
cdr3_nt: TGCGCCAGCAGCAGGATAGGGGAAGAGACCCAGTACTTC; cdr3_aa: CASSRIGEETQYF; clone_size: -; v_call: TRBV5-1; j_call: TRBJ2-5; d_call: -
cdr3_nt: TGTGCCAGCAGCCCAGGACTAGCGGGGGCCTCTAGCACAGATACGCAGTATTTT; cdr3_aa: CASSPGLAGASSTDTQYF; clone_size: -; v_call: TRBV7-9; j_call: TRBJ2-3; d_call: TRBD2
cdr3_nt: TGCGCCAGCAGCTTGCTCAGGGGGCAAACCTACGAGCAGTACTTC; cdr3_aa: CASSLLRGQTYEQYF; clone_size: -; v_call: TRBV5-1; j_call: TRBJ2-7; d_call: TRBD1
cdr3_nt: TGTGCCAGCTCACCCACGGGGGGGGATGGCAAAAACATTCAGTACTTC; cdr3_aa: CASSPTGGDGKNIQYF; clone_size: once; v_call: TRBV18; j_call: TRBJ2-4; d_call: TRBD2
cdr3_nt: TGTGCCATCAGACCGGGACAGGCGAACACTGAAGCTTTCTTT; cdr3_aa: CAIRPGQANTEAFF; clone_size: -; v_call: TRBV10-3; j_call: TRBJ1-1; d_call: TRBD1
cdr3_nt: TGTGCCAGCAGCCCGGCAATTGGAGCGGGGGGGCCTACGGATACGCAGTATTTT; cdr3_aa: CASSPAIGAGGPTDTQYF; clone_size: -; v_call: TRBV11-2; j_call: TRBJ2-3; d_call: TRBD2
cdr3_nt: TGTGCCTGGACCAGGGACACCGGGGAGCTGTTTTTT; cdr3_aa: CAWTRDTGELFF; clone_size: few; v_call: TRBV30; j_call: TRBJ2-2; d_call: -
cdr3_nt: TGTGCCTGGAGTGGGAGCTCTGGAAACACCATATATTTT; cdr3_aa: CAWSGSSGNTIYF; clone_size: -; v_call: TRBV30; j_call: TRBJ1-3; d_call: -
cdr3_nt: TGTGCCAGCAGCCAAGATGTCCGTTCTAGCGGCCTCTACAATGAGCAGTTCTTC; cdr3_aa: CASSQDVRSSGLYNEQFF; clone_size: once; v_call: TRBV4-2; j_call: TRBJ2-1; d_call: TRBD2
cdr3_nt: TGTGCCAGCAGCGTGCGAGGGTATCTCTACGAGCAGTACTTC; cdr3_aa: CASSVRGYLYEQYF; clone_size: -; v_call: TRBV5-6; j_call: TRBJ2-7; d_call: -
cdr3_nt: TGTGCCAGCAGTGAAATTTTAGACAGGGACACTGAAGCTTTCTTT; cdr3_aa: CASSEILDRDTEAFF; clone_size: -; v_call: TRBV25-1; j_call: TRBJ1-1; d_call: TRBD1
cdr3_nt: TGTGCCAGCAGCGTTGGACTAGCGGGAGTATCCGAGCAGTACTTC; cdr3_aa: CASSVGLAGVSEQYF; clone_size: -; v_call: TRBV5-4; j_call: TRBJ2-7; d_call: TRBD2
cdr3_nt: TGTGCCAGCTCACCACTCCCCCAGGGGGAGACCCAGTACTTC; cdr3_aa: CASSPLPQGETQYF; clone_size: -; v_call: TRBV18; j_call: TRBJ2-5; d_call: -
cdr3_nt: TGTGCCAGCAGTTGGGACAGGGGCCGTCAGCCCCAGCATTTT; cdr3_aa: CASSWDRGRQPQHF; clone_size: -; v_call: TRBV27; j_call: TRBJ1-5; d_call: TRBD1
cdr3_nt: TGTGCCAGCAGTCAGGGACTCCACCCCATGAACACTGAAGCTTTCTTT; cdr3_aa: CASSQGLHPMNTEAFF; clone_size: -; v_call: TRBV27; j_call: TRBJ1-1; d_call: -
cdr3_nt: TGCGCCAGCAGCCGCCTCAGCCAGACAAACACTGAAGCTTTCTTT; cdr3_aa: CASSRLSQTNTEAFF; clone_size: -; v_call: TRBV5-1; j_call: TRBJ1-1; d_call: -
cdr3_nt: TGTGCCAGCAGCTTATGGACAGGCGGATACACTGAAGCTTTCTTT; cdr3_aa: CASSLWTGGYTEAFF; clone_size: -; v_call: TRBV7-8; j_call: TRBJ1-1; d_call: TRBD1
cdr3_nt: TGTGCCAGCAGCCCGGGGACAGGGTCCAATCAGCCCCAGCATTTT; cdr3_aa: CASSPGTGSNQPQHF; clone_size: -; v_call: TRBV7-8; j_call: TRBJ1-5; d_call: TRBD1
cdr3_nt: TGTGCCAGCAGACCGACAGTGAACCCAAGCCAGCCCCAGCATTTT; cdr3_aa: CASRPTVNPSQPQHF; clone_size: -; v_call: TRBV27; j_call: TRBJ1-5; d_call: -
cdr3_nt: TGTGCCAGCTGTTGTGAGCGGCAAGAGACCCAGTACTTC; cdr3_aa: CASCCERQETQYF; clone_size: -; v_call: TRBV6-5; j_call: TRBJ2-5; d_call: -
cdr3_nt: TGTGCCAGCAGTGAACAGGGAAGGGAGCAGTTCTTC; cdr3_aa: CASSEQGREQFF; clone_size: -; v_call: TRBV27; j_call: TRBJ2-1; d_call: -
cdr3_nt: TGTGCCAGCAGCTTTACAGGGGGGCGCGAAACTGAAGCTTTCTTT; cdr3_aa: CASSFTGGRETEAFF; clone_size: -; v_call: TRBV5-6; j_call: TRBJ1-1; d_call: TRBD1
cdr3_nt: TGTGCCAGCAGCCCGTACAGGGTTTTGAACTATGGCTACACCTTC; cdr3_aa: CASSPYRVLNYGYTF; clone_size: -; v_call: TRBV5-6; j_call: TRBJ1-2; d_call: -
cdr3_nt: TGTGCCAGTAGTGAACAGGAAGAGACCCAGTACTTC; cdr3_aa: CASSEQEETQYF; clone_size: -; v_call: TRBV19; j_call: TRBJ2-5; d_call: -
cdr3_nt: TGTGCCAGCAGCGTAGGGACAGGTGCGGGCACAGATACGCAGTATTTT; cdr3_aa: CASSVGTGAGTDTQYF; clone_size: -; v_call: TRBV9; j_call: TRBJ2-3; d_call: TRBD1
cdr3_nt: TGTGCCAGCAGCTTAACTATTCAAGAGACCCAGTACTTC; cdr3_aa: CASSLTIQETQYF; clone_size: -; v_call: TRBV7-2; j_call: TRBJ2-5; d_call: -
cdr3_nt: TGCGCCAGCGGAGACTACCAAGATACGCAGTATTTT; cdr3_aa: CASGDYQDTQYF; clone_size: -; v_call: TRBV5-1; j_call: TRBJ2-3; d_call: -
cdr3_nt: TGTGCCAGCGACCCTGCGGGACTAGCGGGGTCCACAGATACGCAGTATTTT; cdr3_aa: CASDPAGLAGSTDTQYF; clone_size: few; v_call: TRBV28; j_call: TRBJ2-3; d_call: TRBD2
cdr3_nt: TGTGCCAGCAGTAAACGGGGTTCTGGGGCCAACGTCCTGACTTTC; cdr3_aa: CASSKRGSGANVLTF; clone_size: -; v_call: TRBV6-1; j_call: TRBJ2-6; d_call: -